This T cell receptor (beta chain) comes out of a study of somatic mutations in cytotoxic T cells in rheumatoid arthritis (dated by TCRdb to 2017 to 2019). For the wider study: A FACSAria II or Sony SH800 was used to flow-sort some V beta antibody-stained T-cell populations at nearly 100% purity, and TCRB sequencing was also done on sorted V beta1+ cells. Median age was essentially the same in the patient group and the control group. To characterize clonality, the study used TCRB deep sequencing while asking whether somatic mutations are carried by expanded CD8+ T-cell clones in newly diagnosed, untreated rheumatoid arthritis. TCRB deep sequencing covered about 60 patients with rheumatoid arthritis along with around 22 healthy controls.

Spanning cysteine to phenylalanine, the CDR3 consists of 13 amino acids. Solely the CDR3 DNA is kept, with 39 bases framed from the first base. CDR1 MGHRA and CDR2 YSYEKL are derived from the germline V gene. Trimming costs V 4 bases and J 5 bases, and their ends lie 11 bases apart. The immunoSEQ assay was applied to genomic DNA for TCRB CDR3 sequencing. In the original analysis: Analyses were restricted to productive TCRB rearrangements. Clonality was expressed as a Shannon entropy-based productive clonality index, with each clone defined by a unique TCRB CDR3 sequence. The template counts of each clone relative to the total templates per sample were used to calculate repertoire overlap between two samples. Flow cytometry-measured V-gene usage correlated with V-gene usage from TCRB sequencing, with a Spearman r of 0.61. The table comes from immuneACCESS by way of TCRdb, which keeps in-frame sequences with V and J called. Part of the clones is missing from these tables; in studies checked, under half for an unresolved V gene and the rest for unknown reasons. The V and J calls and the clone size are those of that table, but D and trimming were determined from the DNA. The sample table shows roughly 9,000 clones, and roughly 76% are seen once. Under 40% of the sample is held by the ten biggest clonotypes.

On this clone itself: Its antigen target is currently unknown. No clone much larger than this one lies a single base away; base qualities are absent.

The roughly 20 healthy controls were blood donors whose buffy coats were used; they had a median age of about 59 years (range about 21-70), and roughly 50% were female. On an AutoMACS, CD4+ and CD8+ cells were isolated via positive magnetic bead selection, and their purity was verified by flow cytometry. Ficoll-Paque PLUS density gradient separation was used to isolate peripheral blood mononuclear cells. DNA was extracted from CD4-enriched, CD8-enriched or PBMC samples with Nucleospin Tissue or Tissue XS kits and quantified with a Qubit 2.0 fluorometer. Points the paper makes about the study in general: CD8+ T-cell clonality did not differ significantly between rheumatoid arthritis patients and age-matched healthy controls. The slight underrepresentation of TRBV07 in patients was not corrected for multiple comparisons. Viral specificity could not be ruled out by absence from virus-specific databases, and the antigen targets of the expanded CD8+ clones remained unknown. In patients, CD8+ clonality rose with age (Spearman r of about 0.53), which was not the case in healthy controls. Several identical CD8+ TCRB sequences were found in both blood and synovial fluid, and in about an eighth of the 65 patients the largest CD8+ clone exceeded 20% of CD8+ cells.

The sequence links TRBV4-1 to TRBJ1-1; the D segment could be TRBD1, given 6 matching bases. The specimen was CD8+ T cells sorted from blood. The receptor was derived from a woman between 45 and 60 years old in good health. The DNA reads as follows: TGCGCCAGCAGCCGACAGGTGGGGACTGAAGCTTTCTTT. Its coded protein is CASSRQVGTEAFF.